This entry features one T cell receptor beta chain sequence. J was trimmed by 7 bases and V by 0 bases; bases with no gene match: 1. This CDR3 is built from 13 residues. Germline loops: CDR1 SGHDT, CDR2 YYEEEE. cDNA came from roughly 0.5 to 1 ug RNA primed by random hexamers. The method of amplification for TCR beta CDR3 was immunoSEQ multiplex PCR, covering 54 Vbeta and 13 Jbeta. MiXCR, run by TCRdb on the immunoSEQ multiplex PCR reads, gives a single entry per CDR3 protein. The sample holds about 190,000 distinct CDR3 sequences, about 93% seen once. The source of the sample is a study of CD8 T cells in Susac syndrome.

The chain couples TRBV5-6 to TRBJ2-1; the match to TRBD2 covers 7 bases. Input material: CD4+ T cells from PBMCs. The TCR sequence derives from a human donor in good health. The CDR3 here is CASSLDGGNEQFF. In DNA, the CDR3 is TGTGCCAGCAGCTTGGACGGGGGGAATGAGCAGTTCTTC. Full variable domain (rest looked up from reference TRBV5-6 and TRBJ2-1): DAGVTQSPTHLIKTRGQQVTLRCSPKSGHDTVSWYQQALGQGPQFIFQYYEEEERQRGNFPDRFSGHQFPNYSSELNVNALLLGDSALYLCASSLDGGNEQFFGPGTRLTVL.